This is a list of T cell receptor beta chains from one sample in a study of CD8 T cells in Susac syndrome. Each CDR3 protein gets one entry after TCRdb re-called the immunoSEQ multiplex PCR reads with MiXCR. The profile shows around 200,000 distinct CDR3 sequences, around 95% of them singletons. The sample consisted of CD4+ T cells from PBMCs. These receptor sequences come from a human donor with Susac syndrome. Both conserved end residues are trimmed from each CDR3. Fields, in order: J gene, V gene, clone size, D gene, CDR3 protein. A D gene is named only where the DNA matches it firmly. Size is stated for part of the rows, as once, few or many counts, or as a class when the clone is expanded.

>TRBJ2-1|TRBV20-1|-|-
SARDAALAAYNEQF
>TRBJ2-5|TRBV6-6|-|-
ASSTRQGGYQETQY
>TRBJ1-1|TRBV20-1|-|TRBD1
SARGGQRNTEAF
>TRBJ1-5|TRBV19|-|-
ASSMGWSASNQPQH
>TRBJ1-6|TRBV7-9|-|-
ASSLADMALIPLH
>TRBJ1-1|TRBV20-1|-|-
SAREAYTEAF
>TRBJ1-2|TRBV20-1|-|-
SARDLNAAGYT
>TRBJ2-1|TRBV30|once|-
AWSGTALKF
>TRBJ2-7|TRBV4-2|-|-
ASSQDREEQY
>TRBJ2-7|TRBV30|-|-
AWTGGSYEQY
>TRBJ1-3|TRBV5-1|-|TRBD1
ASSDGQDSGNTIY
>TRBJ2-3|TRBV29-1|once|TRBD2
SVGAGGPDTQY
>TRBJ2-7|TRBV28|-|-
ASSLVGLEQY
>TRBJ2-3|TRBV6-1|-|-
ASSRTGTLYPTDTQY
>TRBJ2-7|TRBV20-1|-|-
SARVGGTYEQY
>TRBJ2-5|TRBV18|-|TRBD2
ASSSGTSGGPIEETQY
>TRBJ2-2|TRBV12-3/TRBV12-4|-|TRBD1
ASSAGTGPTGELF
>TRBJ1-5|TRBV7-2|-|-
ASSPNDGQPQH
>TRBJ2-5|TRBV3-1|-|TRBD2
ASRESGGQETQY
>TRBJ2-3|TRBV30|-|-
AWTLAGRVLGADTQY
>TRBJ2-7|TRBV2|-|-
ASNPEGGLYEQY
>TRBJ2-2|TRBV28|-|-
ASSLQLTGELF
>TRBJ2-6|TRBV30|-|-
AWSAGLTFSGANVLT
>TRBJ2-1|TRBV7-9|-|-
ASTRAGLYEQF
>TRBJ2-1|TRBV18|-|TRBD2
ASSSGGGSYNEQF
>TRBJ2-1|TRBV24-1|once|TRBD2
ATSGTSGVNEQF
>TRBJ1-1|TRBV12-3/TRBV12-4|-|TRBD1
ASSSIRTGTEAF
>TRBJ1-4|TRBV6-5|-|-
ASSFVSWGEKLF
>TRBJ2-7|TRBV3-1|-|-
ASSQGSEQY
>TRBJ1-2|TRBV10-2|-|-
ASSDGLNYGYT
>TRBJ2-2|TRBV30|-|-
AWRLQGPNAGELF
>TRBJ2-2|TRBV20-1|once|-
SAREVTGGVSPGSCF
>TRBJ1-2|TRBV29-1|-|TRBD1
SVLSPGQGGKNYGYT
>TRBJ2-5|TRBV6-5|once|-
ASSSARGWETQY
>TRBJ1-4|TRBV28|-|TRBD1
ASSSSGTGNEKLF
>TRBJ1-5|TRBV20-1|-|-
SARQYQGASNQPQH
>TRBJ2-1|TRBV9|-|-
ASSSRGVGNEQF
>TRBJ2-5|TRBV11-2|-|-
ASTFTGETQY
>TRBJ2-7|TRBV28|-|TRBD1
ATTGTGGRSSYEQY
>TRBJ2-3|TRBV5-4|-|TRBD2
ASSIAGGPDTQY
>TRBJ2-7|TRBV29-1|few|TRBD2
SVGLAGYEQY
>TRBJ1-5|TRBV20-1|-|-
SAPTGDSNQPQH
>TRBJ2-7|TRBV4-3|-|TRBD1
ASSQGGGSDHEQY
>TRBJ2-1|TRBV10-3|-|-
AISESQPRSYNEQF
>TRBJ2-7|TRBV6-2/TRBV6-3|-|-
ASSYYGSTGTYEQY
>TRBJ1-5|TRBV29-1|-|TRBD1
SVNFRAGQSLHQPQH
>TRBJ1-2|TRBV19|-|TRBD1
ASRPPDRSYGYT
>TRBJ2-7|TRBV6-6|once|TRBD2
ASSYSGGDLYEQY
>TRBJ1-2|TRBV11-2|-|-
ASSIRPQTYGYT
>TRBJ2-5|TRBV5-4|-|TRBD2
ASSLPTGTSGGETQY
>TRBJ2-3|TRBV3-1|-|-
ASSQDRGAPLATDTQY